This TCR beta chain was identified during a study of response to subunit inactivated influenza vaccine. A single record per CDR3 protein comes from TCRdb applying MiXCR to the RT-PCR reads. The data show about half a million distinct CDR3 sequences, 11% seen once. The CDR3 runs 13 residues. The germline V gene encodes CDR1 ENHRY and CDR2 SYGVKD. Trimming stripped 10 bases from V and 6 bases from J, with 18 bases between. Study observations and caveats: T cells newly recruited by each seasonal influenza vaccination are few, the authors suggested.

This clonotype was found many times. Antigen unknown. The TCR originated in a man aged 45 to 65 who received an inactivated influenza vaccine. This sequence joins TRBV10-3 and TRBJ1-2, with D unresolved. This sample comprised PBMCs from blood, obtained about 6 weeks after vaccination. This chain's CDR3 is CATRPPADDGYTF. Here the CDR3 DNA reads TGTGCCACCAGACCCCCGGCGGATGATGGCTACACCTTC.